This TCR beta chain was captured by sequencing in a study of CD8+CD57+ T cells in acquired aplastic anemia. Looking at the study overall: CD4+ and CD8+ cells, once sorted, gave DNA averaging around 3.2 ug.

CDR3 length: 12 residues. Germline CDR1 and CDR2: ENHRY and SYGVKD. The V and J ends lost 4 bases and 8 bases respectively, with 11 bases between them. Comments on this clonotype: Its specificity is not known.

Both TCR beta VDJ combination and CDR3 sequence profiling were carried out. Genomic DNA was the template for this profiling. TCRdb re-called the reads with MiXCR, one entry per CDR3 protein. The table records under 250,000 distinct CDR3 sequences, roughly 35% of them present only once. The study's findings and limits: The number of CD8+ CDR3 sequences shared by patients and controls was twenty-nine.

V gene TRBV10-3 combines with J gene TRBJ1-2; no clear D. This TCR derives from a human donor in good health, serving as a control. Sequencing was performed on sorted CD4+, CD8+, or CD8+CD57+ T cells (not recorded which) from PBMCs. CDR3 loop: CAISAPGRGYTF. CDR3 coding DNA: TGTGCCATCAGTGCCCCCGGGCGAGGCTACACCTTC.